This record looks at one T cell receptor beta chain sequence and its context. This entry belongs to a study of T-cell reconstitution after alpha-beta-depleted transplantation in children. The V and J ends lost 1 base and 2 bases respectively, with 8 bases between them. The CDR3 is 14 residues long. Looked up from germline, CDR1 is SGHVS and CDR2 is FNYEAQ. Unique molecular identifiers featured in how the TCRbeta library was prepared. TCRdb redid the calling of the PCR reads with MiXCR, one entry per CDR3 protein. The data contain 150,000 to 200,000 distinct CDR3 sequences, approximately 15% of them singletons.

The sequence was collected from a human donor who donated a stem cell graft to a child with acute lymphoblastic leukemia. Sample: PBMCs from the stem cell graft donor, taken from the stem cell graft. The V gene is TRBV7-6, the J gene TRBJ2-5, with D uncertain. The CDR3 coding sequence is TGTGCCAGCAGCTTAGATCAGATTCAAGAGACCCAGTACTTC. Translating it yields CASSLDQIQETQYF.